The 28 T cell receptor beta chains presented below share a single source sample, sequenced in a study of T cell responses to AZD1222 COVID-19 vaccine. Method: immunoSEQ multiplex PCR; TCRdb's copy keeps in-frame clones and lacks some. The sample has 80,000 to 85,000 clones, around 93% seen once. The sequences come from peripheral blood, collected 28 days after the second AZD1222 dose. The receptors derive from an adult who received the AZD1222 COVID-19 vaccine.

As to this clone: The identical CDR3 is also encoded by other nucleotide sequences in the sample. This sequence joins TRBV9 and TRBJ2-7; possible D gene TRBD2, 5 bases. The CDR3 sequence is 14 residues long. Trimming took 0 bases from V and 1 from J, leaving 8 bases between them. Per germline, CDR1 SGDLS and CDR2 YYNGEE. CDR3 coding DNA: TGTGCCAGCAGCGTAGTGGCGGGTTCCTACGAGCAGTACTTC. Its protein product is CASSVVAGSYEQYF.

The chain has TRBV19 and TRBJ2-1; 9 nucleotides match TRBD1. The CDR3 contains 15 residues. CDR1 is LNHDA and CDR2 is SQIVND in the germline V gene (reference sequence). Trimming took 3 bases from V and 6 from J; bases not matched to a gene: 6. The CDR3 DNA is TGTGCCAGTAGTATGAGGGACAGGGTCGCCAATGAGCAGTTCTTC. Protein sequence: CASSMRDRVANEQFF. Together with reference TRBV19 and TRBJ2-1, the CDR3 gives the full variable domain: DGGITQSPKYLFRKEGQNVTLSCEQNLNHDAMYWYRQDPGQGLRLIYYSQIVNDFQKGDIAEGYSVSREKKESFPLTVTSAQKNPTAFYLCASSMRDRVANEQFFGPGTRLTVL.

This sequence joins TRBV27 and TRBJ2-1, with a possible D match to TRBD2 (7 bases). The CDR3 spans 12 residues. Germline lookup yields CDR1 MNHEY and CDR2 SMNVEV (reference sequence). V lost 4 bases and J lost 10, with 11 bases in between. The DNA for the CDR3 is TGTGCCAGCAGTTGGGAGGGGGGAGAGCAGTTCTTC. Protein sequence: CASSWEGGEQFF.

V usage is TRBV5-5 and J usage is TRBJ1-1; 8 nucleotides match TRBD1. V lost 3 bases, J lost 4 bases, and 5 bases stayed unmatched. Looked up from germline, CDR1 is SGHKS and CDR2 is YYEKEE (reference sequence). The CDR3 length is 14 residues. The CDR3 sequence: CASSWDRTSTEAFF. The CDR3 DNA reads TGTGCCAGCAGCTGGGACAGGACGAGCACTGAAGCTTTCTTT.

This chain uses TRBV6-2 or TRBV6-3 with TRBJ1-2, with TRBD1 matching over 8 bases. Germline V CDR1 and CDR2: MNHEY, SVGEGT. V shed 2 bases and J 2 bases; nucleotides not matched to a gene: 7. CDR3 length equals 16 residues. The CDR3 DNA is TGTGCCAGCAGTTACGGCGAAAGGACAGGGAACTATGGCTACACCTTC. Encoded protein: CASSYGERTGNYGYTF.

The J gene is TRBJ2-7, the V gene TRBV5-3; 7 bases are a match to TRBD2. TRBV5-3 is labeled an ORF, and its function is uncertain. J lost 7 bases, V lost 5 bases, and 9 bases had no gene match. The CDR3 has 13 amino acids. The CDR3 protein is CARSGRETGEQYF. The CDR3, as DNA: TGTGCCAGAAGTGGGAGGGAGACGGGGGAGCAGTACTTC.

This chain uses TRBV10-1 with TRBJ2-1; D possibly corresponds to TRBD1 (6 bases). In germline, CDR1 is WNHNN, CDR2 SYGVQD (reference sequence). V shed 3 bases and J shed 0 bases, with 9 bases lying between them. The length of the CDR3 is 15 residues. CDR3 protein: CASSDGTNSYNEQFF. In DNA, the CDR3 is TGCGCCAGCAGTGATGGGACAAACTCCTACAATGAGCAGTTCTTC.

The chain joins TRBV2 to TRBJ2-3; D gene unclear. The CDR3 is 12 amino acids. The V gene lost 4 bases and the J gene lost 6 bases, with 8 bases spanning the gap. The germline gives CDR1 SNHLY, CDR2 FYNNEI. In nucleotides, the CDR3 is TGTGCCAGCAGTGGACTCTCCGATACGCAGTATTTT. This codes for CASSGLSDTQYF. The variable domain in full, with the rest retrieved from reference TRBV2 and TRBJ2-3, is EPEVTQTPSHQVTQMGQEVILRCVPISNHLYFYWYRQILGQKVEFLVSFYNNEISEKSEIFDDQFSVERPDGSNFTLKIRSTKLEDSAMYFCASSGLSDTQYFGPGTRLTVL.

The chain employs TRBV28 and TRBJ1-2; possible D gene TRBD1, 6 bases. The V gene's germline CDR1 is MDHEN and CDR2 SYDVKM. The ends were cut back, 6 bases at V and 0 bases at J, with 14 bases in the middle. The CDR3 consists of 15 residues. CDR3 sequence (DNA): TGTGCCAGCAGGCCGGGACACTATGCTAACTATGGCTACACCTTC. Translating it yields CASRPGHYANYGYTF.

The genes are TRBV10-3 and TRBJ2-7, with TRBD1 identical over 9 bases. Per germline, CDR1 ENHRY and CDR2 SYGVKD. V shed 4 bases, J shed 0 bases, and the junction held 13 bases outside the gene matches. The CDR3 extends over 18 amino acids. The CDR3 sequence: CAISANRGREKSSYEQYF. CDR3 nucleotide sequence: TGTGCCATCAGTGCCAACAGGGGGCGCGAGAAAAGCTCCTACGAGCAGTACTTC.

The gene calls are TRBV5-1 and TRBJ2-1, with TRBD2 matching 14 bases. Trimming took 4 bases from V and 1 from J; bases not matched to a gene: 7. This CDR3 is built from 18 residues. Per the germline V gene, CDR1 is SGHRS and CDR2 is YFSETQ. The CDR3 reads CASSTGTSGSASYNEQFF. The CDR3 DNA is TGCGCCAGCAGCACCGGGACTAGCGGGAGTGCGTCCTACAATGAGCAGTTCTTC.

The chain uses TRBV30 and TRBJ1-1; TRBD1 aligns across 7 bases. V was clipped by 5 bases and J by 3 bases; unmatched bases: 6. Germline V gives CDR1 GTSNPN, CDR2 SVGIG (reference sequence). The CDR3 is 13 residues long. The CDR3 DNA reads TGTGCCTGGCAAGGACAGGCCTACACTGAAGCTTTCTTT. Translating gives CAWQGQAYTEAFF.

The CDR3 DNA is TGTGCCTGGAGTGGGGCAGCGTTTAATTCACCCCTCCACTTT. Its translation is CAWSGAAFNSPLHF. This rearrangement joins TRBV30 to TRBJ1-6, with unresolved D. Germline V gene lookup returns CDR1 GTSNPN and CDR2 SVGIG (reference sequence). With 1 base removed from V and 6 bases from J, the gap between germline ends came to 10 bases. The CDR3 is 14 amino acids.

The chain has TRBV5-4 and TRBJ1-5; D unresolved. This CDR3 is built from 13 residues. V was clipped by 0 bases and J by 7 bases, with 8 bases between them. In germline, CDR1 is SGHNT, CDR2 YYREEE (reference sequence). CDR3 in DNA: TGTGCCAGCAGCTTGGAACCCAACCAGCCCCAGCATTTT. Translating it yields CASSLEPNQPQHF.

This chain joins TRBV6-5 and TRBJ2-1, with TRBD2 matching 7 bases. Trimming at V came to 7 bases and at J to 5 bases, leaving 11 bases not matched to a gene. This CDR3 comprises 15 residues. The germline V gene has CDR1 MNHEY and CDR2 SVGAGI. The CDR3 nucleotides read TGTGCCAGCACCCTACGGGCTAGCGGAGACAATGAGCAGTTCTTC. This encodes CASTLRASGDNEQFF.

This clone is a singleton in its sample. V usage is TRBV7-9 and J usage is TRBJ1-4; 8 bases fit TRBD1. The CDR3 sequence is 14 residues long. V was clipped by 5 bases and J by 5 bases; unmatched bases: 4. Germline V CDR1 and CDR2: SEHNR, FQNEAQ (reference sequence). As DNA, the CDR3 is TGTGCCAGCAGCAACACAGGGGGAAATGAAAAACTGTTTTTT. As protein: CASSNTGGNEKLFF.

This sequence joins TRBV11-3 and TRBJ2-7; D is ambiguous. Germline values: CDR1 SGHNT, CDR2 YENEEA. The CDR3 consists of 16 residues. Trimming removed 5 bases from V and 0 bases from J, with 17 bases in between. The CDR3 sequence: CASSPPATPGSYEQYF. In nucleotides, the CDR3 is TGTGCCAGCAGCCCCCCTGCTACCCCAGGCTCCTACGAGCAGTACTTC.

The CDR3 DNA reads TGTGCCAGCAGTTACTCGAAAACCGACCTCAACTATGGCTACACCTTC. Translating it yields CASSYSKTDLNYGYTF. J is TRBJ1-2 and V is TRBV6-2 or TRBV6-3; D remains unclear. Between the trimmed V and J ends, which lost 0 bases and 2 bases, there was a span of 13 bases. Germline CDR1 MNHEY, CDR2 SVGEGT. The CDR3 has 16 amino acids.

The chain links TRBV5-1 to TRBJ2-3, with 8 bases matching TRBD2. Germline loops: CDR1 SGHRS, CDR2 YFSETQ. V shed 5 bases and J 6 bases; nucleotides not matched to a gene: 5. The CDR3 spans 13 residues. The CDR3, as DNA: TGCGCCAGCAGACCCGGGGGGGCCGATACGCAGTATTTT. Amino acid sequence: CASRPGGADTQYF.

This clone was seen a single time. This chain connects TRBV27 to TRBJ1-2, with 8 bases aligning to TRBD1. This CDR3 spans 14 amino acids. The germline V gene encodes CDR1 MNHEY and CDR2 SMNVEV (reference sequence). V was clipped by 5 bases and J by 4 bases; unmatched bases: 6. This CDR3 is CASSGLQGGYGYTF. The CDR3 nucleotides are TGTGCCAGCAGTGGCCTACAGGGGGGCTATGGCTACACCTTC.

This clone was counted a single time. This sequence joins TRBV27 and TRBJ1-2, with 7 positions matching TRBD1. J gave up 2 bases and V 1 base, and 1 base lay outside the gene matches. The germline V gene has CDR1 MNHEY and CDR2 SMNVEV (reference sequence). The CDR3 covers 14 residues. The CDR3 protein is CASSLLGGNYGYTF. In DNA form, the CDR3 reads TGTGCCAGCAGTTTATTAGGGGGCAACTATGGCTACACCTTC.

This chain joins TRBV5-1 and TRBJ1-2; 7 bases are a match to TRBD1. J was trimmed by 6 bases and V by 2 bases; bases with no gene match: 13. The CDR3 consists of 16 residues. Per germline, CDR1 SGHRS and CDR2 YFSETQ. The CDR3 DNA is TGCGCCAGCAGCTTAGTCAACCGCAGACAGGGAAATGGCTACACCTTC. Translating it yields CASSLVNRRQGNGYTF.

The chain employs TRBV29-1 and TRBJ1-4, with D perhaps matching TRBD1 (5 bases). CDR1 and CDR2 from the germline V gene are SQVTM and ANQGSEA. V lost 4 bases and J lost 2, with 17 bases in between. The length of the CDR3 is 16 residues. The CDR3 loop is CSVGVGQVGTNEKLFF. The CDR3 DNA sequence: TGCAGCGTTGGGGTGGGGCAGGTGGGGACTAATGAAAAACTGTTTTTT.

The CDR3 region is CASSPRGAAGNTIYF. In nucleotides, the CDR3 is TGTGCCAGCAGTCCCCGGGGGGCAGCCGGAAACACCATATATTTT. The chain carries TRBV27 and TRBJ1-3; D possibly corresponds to TRBD1 (6 bases). CDR1 is MNHEY and CDR2 is SMNVEV in the germline V gene (reference sequence). The CDR3 covers 15 residues. The V gene lost 5 bases and the J gene lost 4 bases, with 15 bases spanning the gap.

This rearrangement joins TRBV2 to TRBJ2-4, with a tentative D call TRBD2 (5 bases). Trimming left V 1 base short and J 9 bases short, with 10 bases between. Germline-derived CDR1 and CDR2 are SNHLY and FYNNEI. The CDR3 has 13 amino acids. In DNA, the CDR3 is TGTGCCAGCAGTGAAGGGGTCGAGGGCATTCAGTACTTC. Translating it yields CASSEGVEGIQYF.

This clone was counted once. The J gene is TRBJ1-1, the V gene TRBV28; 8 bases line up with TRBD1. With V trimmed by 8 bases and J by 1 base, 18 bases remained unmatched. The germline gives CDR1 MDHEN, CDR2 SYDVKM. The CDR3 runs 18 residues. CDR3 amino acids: CASPPFLDRASSNTEAFF. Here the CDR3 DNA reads TGTGCCAGCCCCCCCTTTTTGGACAGGGCTTCCTCGAACACTGAAGCTTTCTTT.

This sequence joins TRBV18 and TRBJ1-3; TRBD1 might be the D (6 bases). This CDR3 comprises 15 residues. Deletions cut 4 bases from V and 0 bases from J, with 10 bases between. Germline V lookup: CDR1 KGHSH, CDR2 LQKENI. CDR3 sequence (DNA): TGTGCCAGCTCACAGGACAGCTTCTCTGGAAACACCATATATTTT. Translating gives CASSQDSFSGNTIYF.

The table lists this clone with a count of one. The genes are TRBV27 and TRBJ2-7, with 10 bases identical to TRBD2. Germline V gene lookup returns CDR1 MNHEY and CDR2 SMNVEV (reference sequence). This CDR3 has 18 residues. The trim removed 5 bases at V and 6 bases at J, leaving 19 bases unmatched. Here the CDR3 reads CASSHYPAPSGRAGEQYF. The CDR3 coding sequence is TGTGCCAGCAGTCACTACCCGGCCCCGAGCGGGAGGGCCGGCGAGCAGTACTTC.